The rows below give T cell receptor beta chains drawn from one sample of a study of blood T cell repertoires in COVID-19. The table came from immunoSEQ multiplex PCR; TCRdb's copy has only in-frame clones and leaves some out. The sample has fewer than 400,000 clones; 87% are singletons. Source material: PBMCs or T cells enriched from blood (not recorded which). The source is a woman under 30 who had recovered from COVID-19. CDR3s include the opening cysteine and the closing phenylalanine or tryptophan. D genes are given only for firm matches. Size is stated for part of the rows, as once, few or many counts, or as a class when the clone is expanded.

abundance: NA; v_gene: TRBV28; d_gene: NA; j_gene: TRBJ1-1; CDR3aa: CASRAFRGTEAFF; CDR3nt: TGTGCCAGCAGAGCGTTTAGGGGCACTGAAGCTTTCTTT
abundance: NA; v_gene: TRBV2; d_gene: TRBD2; j_gene: TRBJ2-7; CDR3aa: CASRGTSGGTYEQYF; CDR3nt: TGTGCCAGCAGAGGGACTAGCGGGGGAACATACGAGCAGTACTTC
abundance: NA; v_gene: TRBV18; d_gene: NA; j_gene: TRBJ2-7; CDR3aa: CASSPLAGVPGEQYF; CDR3nt: TGTGCCAGCTCACCGCTCGCGGGTGTTCCGGGGGAGCAGTACTTC
abundance: NA; v_gene: TRBV7-2; d_gene: NA; j_gene: TRBJ2-4; CDR3aa: CASSLEIGLGGKNIQYF; CDR3nt: TGTGCCAGCAGCTTAGAGATAGGTTTAGGAGGCAAAAACATTCAGTACTTC
abundance: NA; v_gene: TRBV28; d_gene: NA; j_gene: TRBJ1-1; CDR3aa: CASSLIPVNTEAFF; CDR3nt: TGTGCCAGCAGTTTAATTCCGGTGAACACTGAAGCTTTCTTT
abundance: NA; v_gene: TRBV5-1; d_gene: TRBD1; j_gene: TRBJ1-4; CDR3aa: CASSPPTGGNEKLFF; CDR3nt: TGCGCCAGCAGCCCGCCCACAGGGGGGAATGAAAAACTGTTTTTT
abundance: NA; v_gene: TRBV27; d_gene: TRBD2; j_gene: TRBJ2-3; CDR3aa: CASSLTSGGGTDTQYF; CDR3nt: TGTGCCAGCAGTTTAACTAGCGGGGGGGGCACAGATACGCAGTATTTT
abundance: NA; v_gene: TRBV28; d_gene: TRBD2; j_gene: TRBJ2-5; CDR3aa: CASSWGLASLEETQYF; CDR3nt: TGTGCCAGCAGTTGGGGACTAGCGAGTTTAGAAGAGACCCAGTACTTC
abundance: NA; v_gene: TRBV7-9; d_gene: NA; j_gene: TRBJ1-5; CDR3aa: CASRLRPGFTLQPQHF; CDR3nt: TGTGCCAGCAGATTGCGCCCAGGGTTCACCCTTCAGCCCCAGCATTTT
abundance: NA; v_gene: TRBV30; d_gene: NA; j_gene: TRBJ1-1; CDR3aa: CAWSVGGNTEAFF; CDR3nt: TGTGCCTGGAGTGTAGGGGGGAACACTGAAGCTTTCTTT
abundance: few; v_gene: TRBV6-4; d_gene: TRBD2; j_gene: TRBJ2-3; CDR3aa: CASSSVAGSTDTQYF; CDR3nt: TGTGCCAGCAGTTCGGTAGCGGGTAGCACAGATACGCAGTATTTT
abundance: NA; v_gene: TRBV28; d_gene: TRBD1; j_gene: TRBJ1-2; CDR3aa: CASSLDRGLYTF; CDR3nt: TGTGCCAGCAGTTTAGACAGGGGGCTATACACCTTC
abundance: NA; v_gene: TRBV18; d_gene: NA; j_gene: TRBJ2-3; CDR3aa: CASSPLPGSHFTDTQYF; CDR3nt: TGTGCCAGCTCACCACTTCCCGGGAGTCATTTCACAGATACGCAGTATTTT
abundance: NA; v_gene: TRBV18; d_gene: NA; j_gene: TRBJ2-1; CDR3aa: CASSPGPTNNEQFF; CDR3nt: TGTGCCAGCTCACCAGGCCCCACTAACAATGAGCAGTTCTTC
abundance: NA; v_gene: TRBV7-2; d_gene: NA; j_gene: TRBJ2-4; CDR3aa: CASSQRPRDGAKNIQYF; CDR3nt: TGTGCCAGCAGCCAAAGACCCCGGGATGGGGCCAAAAACATTCAGTACTTC
abundance: NA; v_gene: TRBV27; d_gene: TRBD1; j_gene: TRBJ2-7; CDR3aa: CASSLWGPTGGYEQYF; CDR3nt: TGTGCCAGCAGTTTATGGGGCCCGACAGGGGGCTACGAGCAGTACTTC
abundance: NA; v_gene: TRBV14; d_gene: TRBD2; j_gene: TRBJ2-6; CDR3aa: CASSQELAGGPYFFGANVLTF; CDR3nt: TGTGCCAGCAGCCAAGAACTAGCGGGAGGGCCCTATTTCTTCGGGGCCAACGTCCTGACTTTC
abundance: once; v_gene: TRBV30; d_gene: NA; j_gene: TRBJ1-4; CDR3aa: CAWTQATTNEKLFF; CDR3nt: TGTGCCTGGACCCAGGCTACAACTAATGAAAAACTGTTTTTT
abundance: NA; v_gene: TRBV7-9; d_gene: TRBD1; j_gene: TRBJ1-6; CDR3aa: CASSPTQGAYNSPLHF; CDR3nt: TGTGCCAGCAGCCCGACACAGGGGGCCTATAATTCACCCCTCCACTTT
abundance: NA; v_gene: TRBV4-3; d_gene: NA; j_gene: TRBJ1-4; CDR3aa: CASSQDHADLNEKLFF; CDR3nt: TGCGCCAGCAGCCAAGATCACGCAGATTTGAACGAAAAACTGTTTTTT
abundance: NA; v_gene: TRBV19; d_gene: TRBD1; j_gene: TRBJ2-5; CDR3aa: CASSTGVDRGRLPRSTQYF; CDR3nt: TGTGCCAGTAGTACTGGTGTCGACAGGGGTCGATTACCAAGATCGACCCAGTACTTC
abundance: NA; v_gene: TRBV9; d_gene: TRBD1; j_gene: TRBJ1-2; CDR3aa: CASSVAHRGDYGYTF; CDR3nt: TGTGCCAGCAGCGTAGCTCACAGGGGAGACTATGGCTACACCTTC
abundance: NA; v_gene: TRBV7-2; d_gene: NA; j_gene: TRBJ2-1; CDR3aa: CASSLVLKPNEQFF; CDR3nt: TGTGCCAGCAGCTTAGTCCTAAAACCCAATGAGCAGTTCTTC
abundance: NA; v_gene: TRBV11-2; d_gene: NA; j_gene: TRBJ2-1; CDR3aa: CASSSPAQGDEQFF; CDR3nt: TGTGCCAGCAGCTCCCCAGCGCAGGGTGATGAGCAGTTCTTC
abundance: NA; v_gene: TRBV18; d_gene: NA; j_gene: TRBJ1-2; CDR3aa: CASSPPEKLYGYTF; CDR3nt: TGTGCCAGCTCACCACCTGAAAAGCTCTATGGCTACACCTTC
abundance: NA; v_gene: TRBV6-4; d_gene: TRBD2; j_gene: TRBJ2-3; CDR3aa: CATRPSGGGTNTQYF; CDR3nt: TGTGCCACCCGACCTAGCGGGGGGGGTACGAATACGCAGTATTTT
abundance: once; v_gene: TRBV5-6; d_gene: TRBD2; j_gene: TRBJ2-3; CDR3aa: CASSQGTSGGDTQYF; CDR3nt: TGTGCCAGCAGCCAAGGGACTAGCGGGGGAGATACGCAGTATTTT
abundance: NA; v_gene: TRBV9; d_gene: TRBD2; j_gene: TRBJ2-1; CDR3aa: CASSVGLATYNEQFF; CDR3nt: TGTGCCAGCAGCGTAGGACTAGCCACATACAATGAGCAGTTCTTC
abundance: NA; v_gene: TRBV19; d_gene: NA; j_gene: TRBJ1-5; CDR3aa: CASSISGRQRYQPQHF; CDR3nt: TGTGCCAGTAGTATTTCCGGGAGACAAAGGTATCAGCCCCAGCATTTT
abundance: NA; v_gene: TRBV19; d_gene: TRBD1; j_gene: TRBJ1-5; CDR3aa: CASSIIDRGLKAQHF; CDR3nt: TGTGCCAGTAGTATAATCGACAGGGGCCTGAAGGCCCAGCATTTT
abundance: once; v_gene: TRBV4-3; d_gene: TRBD2; j_gene: TRBJ2-1; CDR3aa: CASSQDGTSGEQFF; CDR3nt: TGCGCCAGCAGCCAGGACGGGACTAGCGGTGAGCAGTTCTTC
abundance: NA; v_gene: TRBV28; d_gene: NA; j_gene: TRBJ1-2; CDR3aa: CASSLRDTLRGYTF; CDR3nt: TGTGCCAGCAGCTTGAGGGACACTTTGCGGGGCTACACCTTC
abundance: NA; v_gene: TRBV19; d_gene: NA; j_gene: TRBJ2-4; CDR3aa: CASSIPGEKDIQYF; CDR3nt: TGTGCCAGTAGTATACCGGGGGAGAAGGACATTCAGTACTTC
abundance: NA; v_gene: TRBV2; d_gene: TRBD1; j_gene: TRBJ1-1; CDR3aa: CASNKGQPNTEAFF; CDR3nt: TGTGCCAGTAACAAGGGACAGCCGAACACTGAAGCTTTCTTT
abundance: NA; v_gene: TRBV7-6; d_gene: TRBD2; j_gene: TRBJ2-1; CDR3aa: CASSHLNSTSGGANEQFF; CDR3nt: TGTGCCAGCAGCCACCTGAACTCGACTAGCGGGGGGGCGAATGAGCAGTTCTTC
abundance: NA; v_gene: TRBV4-3; d_gene: NA; j_gene: TRBJ2-3; CDR3aa: CASSQEGVLGGTDTQYF; CDR3nt: TGCGCCAGCAGCCAAGAGGGAGTATTGGGAGGCACAGATACGCAGTATTTT
abundance: NA; v_gene: TRBV9; d_gene: NA; j_gene: TRBJ2-3; CDR3aa: CASSVNSGPSTDTQYF; CDR3nt: TGTGCCAGCAGCGTAAACAGCGGGCCGAGCACAGATACGCAGTATTTT
abundance: few; v_gene: TRBV6-4; d_gene: TRBD1; j_gene: TRBJ2-2; CDR3aa: CASRDLGTDNTGELFF; CDR3nt: TGTGCCAGCAGAGATTTGGGGACAGATAACACCGGGGAGCTGTTTTTT
abundance: NA; v_gene: TRBV4-2; d_gene: TRBD2; j_gene: TRBJ2-1; CDR3aa: CASSQGSSGTYNEQFF; CDR3nt: TGTGCCAGCAGCCAAGGGAGTAGCGGGACCTACAATGAGCAGTTCTTC
abundance: NA; v_gene: TRBV7-3; d_gene: TRBD2; j_gene: TRBJ2-3; CDR3aa: CASSRSGGAGTDTQYF; CDR3nt: TGTGCCAGCAGCCGTAGCGGGGGGGCTGGCACAGATACGCAGTATTTT
abundance: NA; v_gene: TRBV28; d_gene: TRBD2; j_gene: TRBJ2-7; CDR3aa: CASRRLAGNSFYEQYF; CDR3nt: TGTGCCAGCAGAAGACTAGCGGGAAACTCTTTCTACGAGCAGTACTTC
abundance: NA; v_gene: TRBV7-6; d_gene: NA; j_gene: TRBJ1-1; CDR3aa: CASSPLGRNTEAFF; CDR3nt: TGTGCCAGCAGCCCCTTGGGCAGGAACACTGAAGCTTTCTTT